Following are 26 T cell receptor beta chains from one sample sequenced in a study of T cell repertoires in cytomegalovirus infection. TCRdb reanalysed the reads using MiXCR and keeps one entry per CDR3 protein. Of some 900,000 distinct CDR3 sequences listed, less than 35% are singletons. Antigen specificity for these receptors is unknown. The sample in question was cultured CD8+ T cells from PBMCs, obtained from culture after CMV antigen stimulation. The receptors stem from a human donor in good health (CMV status not recorded). Some clones in this sample may be carry-over from other donors' samples.

This clonotype occurred many times. This chain uses TRBV7-6 with TRBJ2-3; weak D call: TRBD2 (5 bases). Germline CDR1 is SGHVS and CDR2 is FNYEAQ. The CDR3 totals 17 residues. Trimming removed 0 bases at V and 4 bases at J, with 17 bases between. The CDR3 protein is CASSLANGLAVSDTQYF. CDR3 nucleotide sequence: TGTGCCAGCAGCTTAGCAAATGGGCTAGCAGTATCAGATACGCAGTATTTT. Using reference TRBV7-6 and TRBJ2-3 for the parts outside the CDR3, the full variable domain is GAGVSQSPRYKVTKRGQDVALRCDPISGHVSLYWYRQALGQGPEFLTYFNYEAQQDKSGLPNDRFSAERPEGSISTLTIQRTEQRDSAMYRCASSLANGLAVSDTQYFGPGTRLTVL.

The J gene is TRBJ2-6, the V gene TRBV7-9; perhaps D is TRBD1 or TRBD2 (5 bases each). Trimming shortened V by 3 bases and J by 9 bases, and 18 bases separated the two germline ends. The CDR3 runs 16 residues. Germline lookup yields CDR1 SEHNR and CDR2 FQNEAQ (reference sequence). This CDR3 is CASSLGEQPEGNVLTF. The CDR3, as DNA: TGTGCCAGCAGCTTGGGGGAACAACCAGAGGGCAACGTCCTGACTTTC.

This clonotype was picked up many times. The chain carries TRBV7-8 and TRBJ1-3, with no clear D. The CDR3 is 19 residues long. V gave up 0 bases and J gave up 4 bases, with 22 bases separating them. The germline gives CDR1 SGHVS, CDR2 FQNEAQ. The CDR3 coding sequence is TGTGCCAGCAGCTTAGCGCCGGGCTTAGGAGAAATCTCAGGAAACACCATATATTTT. Translated, it gives CASSLAPGLGEISGNTIYF.

V is TRBV4-1 and J is TRBJ2-1; tentatively, D is TRBD1 (5 bases). The CDR3 covers 14 residues. The germline CDR1 and CDR2 sequences are MGHRA and YSYEKL. V gave up 1 base and J gave up 8 bases, with 12 bases separating them. The DNA of the CDR3 is TGCGCCAGCAGCCAAGGGGGCCAGGGCTATGAGCAGTTCTTC. This encodes CASSQGGQGYEQFF.

Concerning this clonotype: A much larger clone lies one base from this, so it may be a read error. This chain connects TRBV7-6 to TRBJ1-2; D might be TRBD1 (6 bases). The CDR3 consists of 15 residues. Germline V gene lookup returns CDR1 SGHVS and CDR2 FNYEAQ. The CDR3 nucleotides read TGTGCCGGCAGCCCCTCACAGGGAGGGGACTATGGCTACACCTTC. This sequence encodes CAGSPSQGGDYGYTF.

This clonotype has a count of ten or more. The chain employs TRBV7-3 and TRBJ2-3; possibly TRBD1 or TRBD2 for D (5 bases each). CDR3 length equals 15 residues. Germline lookup yields CDR1 SGHTA and CDR2 FQGTGA. V was pared by 6 bases and J by 3 bases, with 16 bases between. The CDR3 DNA sequence: TGTGCCAGCAGGCAGGGACCGTATACTACAGATACGCAGTATTTT. It encodes CASRQGPYTTDTQYF.

Turning to this clonotype: Germline and junction disagree at one end, which may indicate a read error. The gene calls are TRBV7-2 and TRBJ1-5, with 10 bases that match TRBD1. Germline V gene lookup returns CDR1 SGHTA and CDR2 FQGNSA. The CDR3 runs to 15 residues. The CDR3 DNA reads as TGTGTCAGCAGCGCTAGACAGGGGGCTTGGCAGCCCCAACATTTT. This codes for CVSSARQGAWQPQHF.

In its sample, this clonotype was seen a few times. The rearrangement uses TRBV7-6 and TRBJ1-3; no clear D gene. This CDR3 contains 16 residues. V gave up 2 bases and J gave up 2 bases, with 13 bases separating them. Germline CDR1 is SGHVS and CDR2 is FNYEAQ. The CDR3 region is CASSLKRSGTGNTIYF. The CDR3 DNA sequence: TGTGCCAGCAGCTTAAAGCGTTCAGGAACTGGAAACACCATATATTTT.

This clonotype has just one count. One base away lies a much larger clone, so this may be a sequencing read error. The chain couples TRBV7-6 to TRBJ2-7; D is unresolved. Germline lookup yields CDR1 SGHVS and CDR2 FNYEAQ. CDR3 size: 12 residues. CDR3 coding DNA: TGTGCCAACAGCTTATTCCCGGACGAGCAGTACTTC. This gives the protein CANSLFPDEQYF.

This clonotype was found a few times. This chain connects TRBV7-6 to TRBJ1-6; D unresolved. The germline gives CDR1 SGHVS, CDR2 FNYEAQ. The CDR3 contains 14 residues. The ends were cut back, 6 bases at V and 7 bases at J, with 13 bases in the middle. The CDR3 is CASSSWEGNSPLHF. The DNA for the CDR3 is TGTGCCAGCAGTTCCTGGGAGGGAAATTCACCCCTCCACTTT.

The J gene is TRBJ1-2, the V gene TRBV19, with 9 bases that match TRBD1. The junction had 8 bases not matched to a gene; V was cut back by 3 bases and J by 6 bases. Germline CDR1 is LNHDA and CDR2 is SQIVND (reference sequence). The CDR3 runs to 15 residues. The CDR3 reads CASSIVRDRANGYTF. DNA for the CDR3: TGTGCCAGTAGTATCGTGCGGGACAGGGCCAATGGCTACACCTTC. Drawing the rest from reference TRBV19 and TRBJ1-2, the complete variable domain is DGGITQSPKYLFRKEGQNVTLSCEQNLNHDAMYWYRQDPGQGLRLIYYSQIVNDFQKGDIAEGYSVSREKKESFPLTVTSAQKNPTAFYLCASSIVRDRANGYTFGSGTRLTVV.

This clonotype was seen a single time. The gene calls are TRBV7-9 and TRBJ1-1; D gene unclear. V was trimmed by 5 bases and J by 6 bases, leaving 13 bases between them. This CDR3 has 13 residues. Germline V gene lookup returns CDR1 SEHNR and CDR2 FQNEAQ (reference sequence). CDR3: CASSPRNCPEAFF. Written as DNA, the CDR3 is TGTGCCAGCAGCCCGAGGAACTGCCCTGAAGCTTTCTTT.

This clonotype was counted between two and nine times. The rearrangement links TRBV19 to TRBJ1-2; 9 positions agree with TRBD1. J gave up 3 bases and V 8 bases, and 13 bases lay outside the gene matches. Germline V gives CDR1 LNHDA, CDR2 SQIVND (reference sequence). The CDR3 totals 16 residues. The CDR3 is CASSPVRDREDYGYTF. As DNA, the CDR3 is TGTGCCAGTTCCCCCGTCCGGGACAGGGAGGACTATGGCTACACCTTC.

A few counts support this clonotype. This chain links TRBV7-9 with TRBJ2-1, with 8 bases fitting TRBD2. CDR1 is SEHNR, CDR2 FQNEAQ, per germline (reference sequence). V lost 0 bases, J lost 5 bases, and 18 bases stayed unmatched. The CDR3 has 20 amino acids. Written as DNA, the CDR3 is TGTGCCAGCAGCTTAGCCACTATATCCGACGCGGGAGGTTTCGACAATGAGCAGTTCTTC. It codes for CASSLATISDAGGFDNEQFF.

This clonotype occurred many times. V usage is TRBV7-2 and J usage is TRBJ2-7; D unresolved. This CDR3 comprises 15 residues. V gave up 4 bases and J gave up 5 bases, with 18 bases separating them. CDR1 SGHTA and CDR2 FQGNSA come from the germline V gene. CDR3 protein: CASSCEKTAMNEQYV. Written as DNA, the CDR3 is TGTGCCAGCAGCTGCGAAAAAACAGCGATGAACGAGCAGTACGTC.

This chain uses TRBV19 with TRBJ2-1; 8 nucleotides line up with TRBD1. Trimming at V came to 9 bases and at J to 10 bases, leaving 20 bases not matched to a gene. Germline V CDR1 and CDR2: LNHDA, SQIVND (reference sequence). CDR3 length: 16 residues. The CDR3 region has the DNA TGTGCCAGCACCCTCGGTTTGGCAGGGGGCTGGGGCGAGCAGTTCTTC. Translated: CASTLGLAGGWGEQFF.

The genes are TRBV27 and TRBJ2-3; D is undetermined. CDR1 is MNHEY, CDR2 SMNVEV, per germline (reference sequence). Trimming removed 2 bases at V and 0 bases at J, with 6 bases between. The CDR3 is made up of 14 amino acids. In DNA, the CDR3 is TGTGCCAGCAGTTTAATTACAAGCACAGATACGCAGTATTTT. Amino acid sequence: CASSLITSTDTQYF.

The V and J genes are TRBV29-1 and TRBJ2-1, with D perhaps assigned TRBD1 or TRBD2 (5 bases each). V lost 3 bases and J 9 bases, leaving 21 bases between the germline ends. Germline loops: CDR1 SQVTM, CDR2 ANQGSEA. There are 15 residues in the CDR3. The CDR3 loop reads CSVEGLEGKTGEQFF. The CDR3 nucleotides are TGCAGCGTTGAGGGCCTAGAGGGGAAAACGGGTGAGCAGTTCTTC.

This chain links TRBV5-5 with TRBJ2-2, with TRBD2 matching 8 bases. The CDR3 consists of 17 residues. Germline V lookup: CDR1 SGHKS, CDR2 YYEKEE (reference sequence). With 4 bases clipped from V and 7 bases from J, the junction kept 15 bases outside the gene matches. In nucleotides, the CDR3 is TGTGCCAGCAGCCCGGGAGGCGGGGGGCCCAGAATCGGGGAGCTGTTTTTT. Residues: CASSPGGGGPRIGELFF.

In regard to this clonotype: An end of the junction differs from the germline gene, which may be a read error. The CDR3 reads CTSSPSVPEAFF. Written as DNA, the CDR3 is TGTACCAGCAGCCCCTCGGTCCCCGAAGCTTTCTTT. This chain uses TRBV7-8 with TRBJ1-1; D not resolved. CDR1 and CDR2 (germline): SGHVS, FQNEAQ. The CDR3 covers 12 residues. The full variable domain, completed using reference TRBV7-8 and TRBJ1-1, is GAGVSQSPRYKVAKRGQDVALRCDPISGHVSLFWYQQALGQGPEFLTYFQNEAQLDKSGLPSDRFFAERPEGSVSTLKIQRTQQEDSAVYLCTSSPSVPEAFFGQGTRLTVV.

This clonotype came up a few times. V gene TRBV11-3 combines with J gene TRBJ2-3; 7 positions match TRBD2. Germline values: CDR1 SGHNT, CDR2 YENEEA. V gave up 5 bases and J gave up 9 bases; unmatched junction bases: 14. The length of the CDR3 is 15 residues. This CDR3 is CASSPPPGLNATQYF. The CDR3 coding sequence is TGTGCCAGCAGCCCGCCCCCGGGACTAAACGCAACGCAGTATTTT.

This clonotype has only a few counts. This chain joins TRBV12-3 or TRBV12-4 and TRBJ2-3; 7 bases are shared with TRBD2. Losses at the gene ends were 5 bases for V and 4 bases for J; bases not matched to a gene: 12. The CDR3 spans 16 residues. CDR3 region: CASSPPGSGVADTQYF. CDR3 nucleotide sequence: TGTGCCAGCAGTCCCCCGGGGAGCGGGGTCGCAGATACGCAGTATTTT.

Many counts were recorded for this clonotype. The chain couples TRBV7-2 to TRBJ1-2; D possibly corresponds to TRBD1 (5 bases). V dropped 5 bases and J dropped 3 bases, with 22 bases sitting between them. There are 17 residues in the CDR3. Germline CDR1 is SGHTA and CDR2 is FQGNSA. The DNA of the CDR3 is TGTGCCAGCAGCCTAACGAGGGACCAACCCCGGGACTATGGCTACACCTTC. This encodes CASSLTRDQPRDYGYTF. The full variable domain, with the rest looked up from reference TRBV7-2 and TRBJ1-2, is GAGVSQSPSNKVTEKGKDVELRCDPISGHTALYWYRQSLGQGLEFLIYFQGNSAPDKSGLPSDRFSAERTGGSVSTLTIQRTQQEDSAVYLCASSLTRDQPRDYGYTFGSGTRLTVV.

The rearrangement joins TRBV2 to TRBJ1-2; D gene ambiguous. V was trimmed by 2 bases and J by 4 bases, leaving 8 bases between them. Per germline, CDR1 SNHLY and CDR2 FYNNEI. The CDR3 sequence is 13 residues long. This chain's CDR3 is CASSERPSYGYTF. In nucleotides, the CDR3 is TGTGCCAGCAGTGAAAGGCCAAGCTATGGCTACACCTTC.

The CDR3 DNA sequence: TGTGCCAGCAGCCCCAGAGGTGGGGTTAGCTCCTACGAGCAGTACTTC. Its protein product is CASSPRGGVSSYEQYF. This rearrangement joins TRBV3-1 to TRBJ2-7; D unclear. Germline V gene lookup returns CDR1 LGHDT and CDR2 YNNKEL (reference sequence). V was cut by 4 bases and J by 0 bases, with 16 bases left in between. The CDR3 is made up of 16 amino acids.

The sample holds a few counts of this clonotype. The gene calls are TRBV24-1 and TRBJ2-1; D is perhaps TRBD1 (6 bases). Looked up from germline, CDR1 is KGHDR and CDR2 is SFDVKD. The CDR3 extends over 13 amino acids. Trimming took off 8 bases at V and 8 bases at J, with 15 bases between the two ends. CDR3 sequence: CATKATRGDEQFF. CDR3 nucleotides: TGTGCCACCAAGGCGACCAGGGGCGATGAGCAGTTCTTC.